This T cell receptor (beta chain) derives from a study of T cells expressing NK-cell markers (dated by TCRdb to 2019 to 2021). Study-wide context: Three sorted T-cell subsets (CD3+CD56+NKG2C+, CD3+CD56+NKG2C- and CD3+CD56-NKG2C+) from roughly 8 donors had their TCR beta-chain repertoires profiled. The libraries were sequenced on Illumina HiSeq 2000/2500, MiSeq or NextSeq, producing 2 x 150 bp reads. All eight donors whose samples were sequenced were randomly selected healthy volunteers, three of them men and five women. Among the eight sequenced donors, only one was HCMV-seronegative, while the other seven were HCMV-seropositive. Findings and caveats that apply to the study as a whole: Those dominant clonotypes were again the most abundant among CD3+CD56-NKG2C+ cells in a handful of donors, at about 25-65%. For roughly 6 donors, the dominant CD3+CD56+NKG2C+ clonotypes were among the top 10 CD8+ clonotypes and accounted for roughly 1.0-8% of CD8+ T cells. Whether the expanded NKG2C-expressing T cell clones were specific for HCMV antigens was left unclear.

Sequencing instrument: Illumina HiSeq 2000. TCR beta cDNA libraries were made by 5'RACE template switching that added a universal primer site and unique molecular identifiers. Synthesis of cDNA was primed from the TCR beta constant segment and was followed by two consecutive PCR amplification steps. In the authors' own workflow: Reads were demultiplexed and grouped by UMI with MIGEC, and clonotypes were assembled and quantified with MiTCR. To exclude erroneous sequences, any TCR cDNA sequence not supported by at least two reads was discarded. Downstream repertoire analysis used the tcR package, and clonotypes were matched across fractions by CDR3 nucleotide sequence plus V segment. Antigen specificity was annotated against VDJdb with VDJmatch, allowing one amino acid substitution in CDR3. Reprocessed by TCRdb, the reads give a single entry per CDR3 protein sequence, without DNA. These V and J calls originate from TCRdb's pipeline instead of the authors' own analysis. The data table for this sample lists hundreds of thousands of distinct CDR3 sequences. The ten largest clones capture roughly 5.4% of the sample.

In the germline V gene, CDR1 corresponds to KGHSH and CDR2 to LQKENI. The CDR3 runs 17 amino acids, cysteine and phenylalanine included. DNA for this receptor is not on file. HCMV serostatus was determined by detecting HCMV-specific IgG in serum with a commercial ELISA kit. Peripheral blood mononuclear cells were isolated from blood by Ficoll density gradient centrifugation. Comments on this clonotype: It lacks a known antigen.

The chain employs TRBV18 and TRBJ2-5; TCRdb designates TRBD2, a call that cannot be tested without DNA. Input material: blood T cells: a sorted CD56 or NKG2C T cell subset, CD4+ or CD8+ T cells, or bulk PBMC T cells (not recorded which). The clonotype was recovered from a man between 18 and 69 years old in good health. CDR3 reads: CASSQAGLAGAQETQYF.